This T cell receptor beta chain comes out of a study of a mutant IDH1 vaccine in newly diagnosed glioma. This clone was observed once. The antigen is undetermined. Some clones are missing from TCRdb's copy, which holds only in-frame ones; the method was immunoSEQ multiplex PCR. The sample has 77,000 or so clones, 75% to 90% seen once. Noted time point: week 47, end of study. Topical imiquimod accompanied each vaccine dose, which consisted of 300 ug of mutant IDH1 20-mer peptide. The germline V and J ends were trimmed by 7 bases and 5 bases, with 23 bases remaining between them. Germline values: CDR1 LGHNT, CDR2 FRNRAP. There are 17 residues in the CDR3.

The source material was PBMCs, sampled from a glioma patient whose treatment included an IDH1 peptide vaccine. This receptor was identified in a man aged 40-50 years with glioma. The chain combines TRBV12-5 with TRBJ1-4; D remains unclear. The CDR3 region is CASVQVPTEVGNEKLFF. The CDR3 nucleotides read TGTGCTAGTGTTCAAGTCCCCACAGAGGTCGGAAATGAAAAACTGTTTTTT.